The rows below give T cell receptor beta chains drawn from one sample of a study of CD8+ T cells in alopecia areata. Clones were read by immunoSEQ multiplex PCR, and TCRdb kept only the in-frame ones, dropping some. The table has 200,000 to 250,000 clones, around 67% seen once. This sample comprised CD4+ T cells sorted from blood, obtained at week 0. These receptors came from a human donor with alopecia areata. CDR3s include the opening cysteine and the closing phenylalanine or tryptophan. The D gene is left open where the match is weak.

v_call: TRBV4-3; d_call: NA; j_call: TRBJ1-4; cdr3_aa: CASSQDLGQGLFF
v_call: TRBV29-1; d_call: NA; j_call: TRBJ2-2; cdr3_aa: CSVGHSGGELFF
v_call: TRBV25-1; d_call: TRBD1; j_call: TRBJ2-7; cdr3_aa: CASSTRQGIYEQYF
v_call: TRBV29-1; d_call: TRBD1; j_call: TRBJ2-3; cdr3_aa: CSVVFGTGRADTQYF
v_call: TRBV5-1; d_call: NA; j_call: TRBJ2-1; cdr3_aa: CASSFIQNNEQFF
v_call: TRBV9; d_call: TRBD1; j_call: TRBJ2-7; cdr3_aa: CASSVSPSQGDEQYF
v_call: TRBV6-5; d_call: TRBD1; j_call: TRBJ1-1; cdr3_aa: CASSPDRGNTEAFF
v_call: TRBV4-3; d_call: NA; j_call: TRBJ1-6; cdr3_aa: CASSHIPGIDSPLHF
v_call: TRBV13; d_call: TRBD1; j_call: TRBJ1-6; cdr3_aa: CASSPGQGARGSPLHF
v_call: TRBV5-1; d_call: NA; j_call: TRBJ2-1; cdr3_aa: CASSLAGELPFF
v_call: TRBV6-5; d_call: TRBD1; j_call: TRBJ1-2; cdr3_aa: CASSPDRVRGYTF
v_call: TRBV12-5; d_call: NA; j_call: TRBJ2-7; cdr3_aa: CASGLVRREQYF
v_call: TRBV29-1; d_call: NA; j_call: TRBJ1-1; cdr3_aa: CSVGQDLGTEAFF
v_call: TRBV7-2; d_call: NA; j_call: TRBJ2-7; cdr3_aa: CASSLVSYEQYF
v_call: TRBV6-6; d_call: TRBD1; j_call: TRBJ1-1; cdr3_aa: CASSREGQRNTEAFF
v_call: TRBV19; d_call: NA; j_call: TRBJ1-5; cdr3_aa: CASSTLTQPQHF
v_call: TRBV27; d_call: TRBD2; j_call: TRBJ2-7; cdr3_aa: CASSPQSGGAYEQYF
v_call: TRBV5-1; d_call: TRBD2; j_call: TRBJ2-1; cdr3_aa: CASSFMASGGTYNEQFF
v_call: TRBV9; d_call: NA; j_call: TRBJ2-1; cdr3_aa: CASSVSPELPNEQFF
v_call: TRBV4-1; d_call: TRBD2; j_call: TRBJ2-3; cdr3_aa: CASSQDGTSGGPFTDTQYF
v_call: TRBV9; d_call: NA; j_call: TRBJ1-5; cdr3_aa: CASSVVRKPQHF
v_call: TRBV30; d_call: TRBD1; j_call: TRBJ1-2; cdr3_aa: CAWRVYLQGLDYGYTF
v_call: TRBV7-3; d_call: NA; j_call: TRBJ1-1; cdr3_aa: CASSPIGASTEAFF
v_call: TRBV29-1; d_call: TRBD1; j_call: TRBJ1-6; cdr3_aa: CSARTGDGSPLHF
v_call: TRBV2; d_call: NA; j_call: TRBJ2-2; cdr3_aa: CASSAEAAGELFF
v_call: TRBV7-2; d_call: NA; j_call: TRBJ2-7; cdr3_aa: CASSSGWGPYEQYF
v_call: TRBV7-2; d_call: NA; j_call: TRBJ2-5; cdr3_aa: CASSPSRGHSIQETQYF
v_call: TRBV10-3; d_call: TRBD2; j_call: TRBJ2-1; cdr3_aa: CAISESAGGYNEQFF
v_call: TRBV30; d_call: NA; j_call: TRBJ1-4; cdr3_aa: CAWSEDSGVEKLFF
v_call: TRBV19; d_call: NA; j_call: TRBJ1-2; cdr3_aa: CASSMEGRLYGYTF
v_call: TRBV30; d_call: NA; j_call: TRBJ1-5; cdr3_aa: CAWSSQISNQPQHF
v_call: TRBV7-9; d_call: NA; j_call: TRBJ1-5; cdr3_aa: CASSLDGRQPQHF
v_call: TRBV18; d_call: TRBD2; j_call: TRBJ2-5; cdr3_aa: CASSPTGTTQETQYF
v_call: TRBV29-1; d_call: NA; j_call: TRBJ1-2; cdr3_aa: CSVGNVDGYTF
v_call: TRBV15; d_call: TRBD1; j_call: TRBJ2-7; cdr3_aa: CATSRDRGYEQYF
v_call: TRBV29-1; d_call: NA; j_call: TRBJ1-5; cdr3_aa: CSVAAGVSQPQHF
v_call: TRBV30; d_call: NA; j_call: TRBJ2-7; cdr3_aa: CAWSRVDEQYF
v_call: TRBV29-1; d_call: NA; j_call: TRBJ2-7; cdr3_aa: CSVGAWPYEQYF
v_call: TRBV7-3; d_call: TRBD2; j_call: TRBJ2-5; cdr3_aa: CASSSGGIGETQYF
v_call: TRBV4-3; d_call: TRBD1; j_call: TRBJ2-1; cdr3_aa: CASSQETGVYNEQFF
v_call: TRBV7-9; d_call: NA; j_call: TRBJ1-2; cdr3_aa: CASSSWRDYGYTF
v_call: TRBV5-6; d_call: NA; j_call: TRBJ2-6; cdr3_aa: CASSLGLGQGLSGANGLTF
v_call: TRBV14; d_call: NA; j_call: TRBJ1-1; cdr3_aa: CASSQGVGNLNTEAFF
v_call: TRBV15; d_call: TRBD1; j_call: TRBJ2-1; cdr3_aa: CATSRAGTGNNEQFF
v_call: TRBV7-2; d_call: NA; j_call: TRBJ2-5; cdr3_aa: CASSSRVGETQYF
v_call: TRBV29-1; d_call: TRBD1; j_call: TRBJ2-3; cdr3_aa: CSVAGQGSDTQYF
v_call: TRBV30; d_call: NA; j_call: TRBJ1-1; cdr3_aa: CAWSALGGQNTEAFF
v_call: TRBV7-3; d_call: NA; j_call: TRBJ2-3; cdr3_aa: CASSHRGLTDTQYF
v_call: TRBV25-1; d_call: NA; j_call: TRBJ1-2; cdr3_aa: CASSASLYGYTF
v_call: TRBV5-6; d_call: NA; j_call: TRBJ1-2; cdr3_aa: CASSVQGLYGYTF
v_call: TRBV30; d_call: TRBD1; j_call: TRBJ1-5; cdr3_aa: CAWADRGSQPQHF
v_call: TRBV14; d_call: NA; j_call: TRBJ2-7; cdr3_aa: CASSRGLRDPRGEQYF
v_call: TRBV5-1; d_call: NA; j_call: TRBJ2-3; cdr3_aa: CASSLELVPTDTQYF
v_call: TRBV27; d_call: NA; j_call: TRBJ2-2; cdr3_aa: CASSFPFGTGNTGELFF
v_call: TRBV12-5; d_call: NA; j_call: TRBJ1-1; cdr3_aa: CASGFGAPSGTEAFF
v_call: TRBV29-1; d_call: NA; j_call: TRBJ1-4; cdr3_aa: CSVEGDWAGKLFF
v_call: TRBV5-1; d_call: NA; j_call: TRBJ1-1; cdr3_aa: CASSLATGNTEAFF